A single sample is the source of the 27 T cell receptor beta chains below, sequenced in a study of OX40 agonist ivuxolimab in advanced cancers. Assay used: immunoSEQ multiplex PCR; TCRdb lists only in-frame clones, some missing. The table records about 50,000 clones, around nine tenths of them present only once. The sequencing here drew on CD4+ or CD8+ T cells sorted from blood, taken in a trial of the OX40 agonist ivuxolimab. The receptors were sampled from an adult with an advanced solid tumor such as melanoma, head and neck, liver or kidney cancer.

The rearrangement links TRBV6-6 to TRBJ2-7; 8 bases are a match to TRBD1. Germline values: CDR1 MNHNY, CDR2 SVGAGI (reference sequence). This CDR3 is 16 amino acids long. The V segment lost 6 bases and the J segment 3 bases; nucleotides outside the gene matches: 13. CDR3 protein: CASSRVGTGQGYEQYF. CDR3 DNA: TGTGCCAGCAGCCGCGTTGGCACCGGACAGGGCTACGAGCAGTACTTC.

CDR3 DNA: TGTGCCAGCAGCCGTTCAGCAGGGGTGGCCACTGAAGCTTTCTTT. Translating gives CASSRSAGVATEAFF. This sequence joins TRBV11-3 and TRBJ1-1; a weak D match, TRBD1 (6 bases). V lost 5 bases, J lost 4 bases, and 17 bases lay in between. Germline CDR1 reads SGHNT; CDR2 reads YENEEA. CDR3 size: 15 residues.

V gene TRBV15 combines with J gene TRBJ2-2; D unresolved. CDR3 length: 13 residues. Per germline, CDR1 LNHNV and CDR2 YYDKDF (reference sequence). The V and J ends lost 0 bases and 6 bases respectively, with 5 bases between them. DNA for the CDR3: TGTGCCACCAGCAGAGAATCCCCCGGGGAGCTGTTTTTT. Its translation is CATSRESPGELFF.

This rearrangement joins TRBV20-1 to TRBJ2-7; the D is unclear. Trimming removed 5 bases at V and 4 bases at J, with 9 bases between. Germline V gene sequence: CDR1 DFQATT, CDR2 SNEGSKA (reference sequence). CDR3 length: 11 residues. CDR3 coding DNA: TGCAGTGCTGGACGGGCGTACGAGCAGTACTTC. As protein: CSAGRAYEQYF.

The CDR3 region is CASSYSFLGEQYF. In nucleotides, the CDR3 is TGTGCCAGCAGTTACTCCTTTCTTGGAGAGCAGTACTTC. The chain is built from TRBV6-5 and TRBJ2-7, with no clear D. The CDR3 loop spans 13 amino acids. Trimming removed 0 bases from V and 7 bases from J, with 10 bases in between. The germline V gene encodes CDR1 MNHEY and CDR2 SVGAGI.

The V call is TRBV29-1, the J call TRBJ2-5; 10 bases are shared with TRBD2. This CDR3 contains 16 residues. CDR1 is SQVTM and CDR2 is ANQGSEA in the germline V gene. The ends lost 6 bases at V and 5 bases at J; junction bases unmatched: 15. The CDR3 loop reads CSVPGLAGVLGETQYF. The CDR3 bases are TGCAGCGTCCCCGGGCTAGCGGGAGTCCTGGGGGAGACCCAGTACTTC.

The genes are TRBV11-1 and TRBJ2-7; D ambiguous. CDR3 size: 14 residues. Trimming pared 1 base from V and 6 bases from J, leaving 13 bases between. Germline lookup yields CDR1 SGHAT and CDR2 FQDESV (reference sequence). The CDR3 sequence: CASSLEDGVVEQYF. CDR3 in DNA: TGTGCCAGCAGCTTAGAAGACGGTGTGGTCGAGCAGTACTTC.

The chain combines TRBV10-1 with TRBJ1-1, with a tentative D call TRBD1 (5 bases). This CDR3 contains 14 residues. In germline, CDR1 is WNHNN, CDR2 SYGVQD (reference sequence). Trimming left V 0 bases short and J 6 bases short, with 11 bases between. The CDR3 is CASSESRDLPEAFF. The CDR3 DNA reads TGCGCCAGCAGTGAGTCGCGGGACTTACCTGAAGCTTTCTTT.

The V gene is TRBV6-5, the J gene TRBJ1-2; no reliable D call. V lost 6 bases, J lost 2 bases, and 10 bases lay in between. The germline CDR1 and CDR2 sequences are MNHEY and SVGAGI. The CDR3 totals 13 residues. The CDR3 nucleotides read TGTGCCAGCAGCAACCCGGAGAACTATGGCTACACCTTC. As protein: CASSNPENYGYTF.

This clone was counted a single time. The CDR3 nucleotides are TGTGCCAGCAGTGCGACCAGAGGGGGAAGCGAGCAGTACTTC. This encodes CASSATRGGSEQYF. The chain links TRBV6-1 to TRBJ2-7; possible D gene TRBD1, 6 bases. This CDR3 contains 14 residues. Per the germline V gene, CDR1 is MNHNS and CDR2 is SASEGT. V was pared by 4 bases and J by 6 bases, with 16 bases between.

The CDR3 reads CASSFGLAGETQYF. For the CDR3, the DNA is TGTGCCAGCAGCTTCGGACTAGCGGGGGAGACCCAGTACTTC. The chain is built from TRBV11-2 and TRBJ2-5, with 12 nucleotides matching TRBD2. Germline V gene data show CDR1 as SGHAT and CDR2 as FQNNGV. Losses at the gene ends were 3 bases for V and 5 bases for J; bases not matched to a gene: 1. The CDR3 is 14 amino acids.

The V and J genes are TRBV18 and TRBJ2-3; TRBD1 matches 7 bases. The V and J ends lost 3 bases and 0 bases, in that order; junction bases with no gene match: 9. CDR1 and CDR2 (germline): KGHSH, LQKENI. This CDR3 is 17 amino acids long. CDR3 DNA: TGTGCCAGCTCACCTCTACCGGGACAGTCTAGCACAGATACGCAGTATTTT. Encoded protein: CASSPLPGQSSTDTQYF.

The V and J genes are TRBV29-1 and TRBJ2-2, with TRBD2 matching 13 bases. This CDR3 spans 13 amino acids. The V and J ends lost 7 bases and 6 bases, in that order; junction bases with no gene match: 2. The V gene's germline CDR1 is SQVTM and CDR2 ANQGSEA. In DNA, the CDR3 is TGCAGCGCGGGACTAGCGGGACCCGGGGAGCTGTTTTTT. This sequence encodes CSAGLAGPGELFF.

The rearrangement uses TRBV7-9 and TRBJ2-1; 11 bases are shared with TRBD2. CDR3 size: 18 residues. Germline V lookup: CDR1 SEHNR, CDR2 FQNEAQ (reference sequence). The J segment lost 6 bases and the V segment lost 0 bases, leaving 10 bases of the junction unmatched. DNA for the CDR3: TGTGCCAGCAGCTTAGCGAATTTGGCTAGCGGGGGGTTCAATGAGCAGTTCTTC. It is translated as CASSLANLASGGFNEQFF.

The gene calls are TRBV7-6 and TRBJ1-2; a possible D gene is TRBD1 (6 bases). Trimming cost V 5 bases and J 2 bases, with 9 bases left between them. Germline V gene lookup returns CDR1 SGHVS and CDR2 FNYEAQ. This CDR3 contains 13 residues. The CDR3 bases are TGTGCCAGCAGCGTTCAGGGGAACTATGGCTACACCTTC. This sequence encodes CASSVQGNYGYTF.

The chain recombines TRBV6-1 with TRBJ2-2; 11 bases fit TRBD2. Looked up from germline, CDR1 is MNHNS and CDR2 is SASEGT. V lost 5 bases to trimming and J lost 6 bases; unmatched junction nucleotides: 8. The CDR3 contains 16 residues. The CDR3 sequence: CASSKVAGGGPGELFF. The CDR3 DNA is TGTGCCAGCAGTAAAGTAGCGGGAGGGGGCCCCGGGGAGCTGTTTTTT.

The chain joins TRBV10-3 to TRBJ2-5, with a weak D call TRBD1 (6 bases). This CDR3 has 14 amino acids. V was shortened by 3 bases and J by 5 bases, with 13 bases between the two germline ends. Germline V gene data show CDR1 as ENHRY and CDR2 as SYGVKD. The CDR3 bases are TGTGCCATCAGTGACCTGGGGGCGAGGGAGACCCAGTACTTC. This sequence encodes CAISDLGARETQYF.

The rearrangement links TRBV11-2 to TRBJ2-2; perhaps TRBD2 as D (6 bases). In germline, CDR1 is SGHAT, CDR2 FQNNGV. The ends were cut back, 5 bases at V and 4 bases at J, with 11 bases in the middle. The CDR3 has 14 residues. The CDR3 DNA reads as TGTGCCAGCAGCCCGACTAGTCGCACCGGGGAGCTGTTTTTT. Its protein product is CASSPTSRTGELFF.

The chain links TRBV2 to TRBJ2-7; possible D gene TRBD1, 5 bases. V dropped 3 bases and J dropped 7 bases, with 16 bases sitting between them. The CDR3 has 14 residues. In germline, CDR1 is SNHLY, CDR2 FYNNEI. The CDR3 DNA follows: TGTGCCAGCAGTGACTGGCAGGGCGCTAATGAGCAGTACTTC. This sequence encodes CASSDWQGANEQYF.

Only one count was recorded for this clone. The rearrangement joins TRBV2 to TRBJ2-3; a possible D gene is TRBD2 (5 bases). The CDR3 has 13 residues. Between the trimmed V and J ends, which lost 7 bases and 6 bases, there was a span of 14 bases. From germline, CDR1 is SNHLY and CDR2 FYNNEI. For the CDR3, the DNA is TGTGCCAGCAAGAGTAGCGTCCCCGATACGCAGTATTTT. It codes for CASKSSVPDTQYF.

The chain has TRBV5-1 and TRBJ2-7, with 9 bases fitting TRBD1. Germline-derived CDR1 and CDR2 are SGHRS and YFSETQ. The CDR3 is made up of 13 amino acids. Trimming cost V 4 bases and J 6 bases; bases outside gene matches: 5. The CDR3 sequence: CASSHQTGGEQYF. DNA of the CDR3: TGCGCCAGCAGCCATCAGACAGGGGGCGAGCAGTACTTC.

V usage is TRBV7-9 and J usage is TRBJ2-3; possibly TRBD1 for D (5 bases). This CDR3 spans 12 amino acids. V was pared by 2 bases and J by 8 bases, with 8 bases between. CDR1 is SEHNR and CDR2 is FQNEAQ in the germline V gene (reference sequence). The CDR3 DNA is TGTGCCAGCAGCTTACAGGGTTTTACGCAGTATTTT. As protein: CASSLQGFTQYF.

This rearrangement joins TRBV7-3 to TRBJ2-5; D might be TRBD2 (6 bases). Trimming pared 2 bases from V and 2 bases from J, leaving 18 bases between. CDR3 length: 17 amino acids. CDR1 and CDR2 from the germline V gene are SGHTA and FQGTGA. The chain's CDR3 is CASSLGPAGPSQETQYF. In DNA, the CDR3 is TGTGCCAGCAGCTTAGGCCCAGCGGGCCCATCACAAGAGACCCAGTACTTC.

The J gene is TRBJ2-1, the V gene TRBV7-9; D unresolved. The ends were cut back, 5 bases at V and 0 bases at J, with 11 bases in the middle. In germline, CDR1 is SEHNR, CDR2 FQNEAQ (reference sequence). This CDR3 has 15 residues. The CDR3 loop is CASSRKVLSYNEQFF. In DNA, the CDR3 is TGTGCCAGCAGCCGAAAAGTCCTCTCCTACAATGAGCAGTTCTTC.

The genes are TRBV9 and TRBJ2-2; D ambiguous. Germline V lookup: CDR1 SGDLS, CDR2 YYNGEE. With 0 bases removed from V and 3 bases from J, the gap between germline ends came to 6 bases. The CDR3 runs 14 residues. As DNA, the CDR3 is TGTGCCAGCAGCGTAGAACTGTACACCGGGGAGCTGTTTTTT. This encodes CASSVELYTGELFF.

The chain uses TRBV2 and TRBJ2-5; TRBD1 aligns across 8 bases. The CDR3 contains 14 residues. V lost 6 bases and J lost 4; bases outside the gene matches: 7. Germline V gene sequence: CDR1 SNHLY, CDR2 FYNNEI. The CDR3 DNA reads TGTGCCAGCAGCAGGGGGCGTCAGGGAGAGACCCAGTACTTC. It is translated as CASSRGRQGETQYF.

The V and J genes are TRBV6-1 and TRBJ2-1; 8 bases match TRBD2. Germline trimming cut 5 bases from V and 8 bases from J; bases unmatched to any gene: 11. Germline-derived CDR1 and CDR2 are MNHNS and SASEGT. This CDR3 comprises 15 residues. CDR3 protein: CASSTRSGTSYEQFF. The CDR3 nucleotides are TGTGCCAGCAGTACGAGATCCGGGACTAGTTATGAGCAGTTCTTC.